Sequencing of this T cell receptor beta chain was carried out in a study of blood T cell repertoires in COVID-19. Study details: The United States, Italy and Spain were the sources of the acute and convalescent COVID-19 samples. From T cells, B-cell-depleted T cells, or PBMCs came the material, which was cDNA or gDNA.

Germline V gene lookup returns CDR1 SGHDN and CDR2 FVKESK. This CDR3 comprises 14 residues. The trim removed 3 bases at V and 5 bases at J, leaving 7 bases unmatched. Authors' analysis steps: Scientists estimated how many nucleated cells there were by amplifying reference gene primers. The table came from immunoSEQ multiplex PCR; TCRdb's copy has only in-frame clones and leaves some out. V, J and clone size are those of that table, while D and trimming were read from the DNA. Here the sample spans 240,000 or so clones, over 75% being singletons. The rearrangement links TRBV14 to TRBJ2-7; 7 nucleotides align to TRBD1. This TCR was sampled from a woman aged 25 to 39 with acute or convalescent COVID-19. Specimen: peripheral blood. This chain's CDR3 is CASSQATGIHEQYF. DNA of the CDR3: TGTGCCAGCAGCCAGGCGACAGGGATCCACGAGCAGTACTTC.